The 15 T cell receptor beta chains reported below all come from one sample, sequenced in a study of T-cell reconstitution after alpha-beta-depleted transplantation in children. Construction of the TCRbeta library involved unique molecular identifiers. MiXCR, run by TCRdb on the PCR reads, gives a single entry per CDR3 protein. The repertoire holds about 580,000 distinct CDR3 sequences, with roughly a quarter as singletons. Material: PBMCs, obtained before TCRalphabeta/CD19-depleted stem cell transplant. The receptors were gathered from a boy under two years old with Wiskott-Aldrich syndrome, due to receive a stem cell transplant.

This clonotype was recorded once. CDR3 residues: CASSLAALAGGPLYNEQFF. The CDR3, as DNA: TGTGCCAGCAGCTTAGCGGCGCTAGCGGGAGGTCCCCTTTACAATGAGCAGTTCTTC. The J gene is TRBJ2-1, the V gene TRBV7-8; 11 bases fit TRBD2. The CDR3 has 19 residues. Germline V gene sequence: CDR1 SGHVS, CDR2 FQNEAQ. After removal of 0 bases from V and 4 bases from J, the junction contained 11 bases not matched to a gene.

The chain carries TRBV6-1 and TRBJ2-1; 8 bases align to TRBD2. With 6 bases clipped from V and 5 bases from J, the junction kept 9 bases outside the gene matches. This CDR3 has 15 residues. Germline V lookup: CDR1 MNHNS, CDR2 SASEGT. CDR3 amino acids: CASRRRLATNNEQFF. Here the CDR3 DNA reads TGTGCCAGCAGACGAAGACTAGCGACAAACAATGAGCAGTTCTTC.

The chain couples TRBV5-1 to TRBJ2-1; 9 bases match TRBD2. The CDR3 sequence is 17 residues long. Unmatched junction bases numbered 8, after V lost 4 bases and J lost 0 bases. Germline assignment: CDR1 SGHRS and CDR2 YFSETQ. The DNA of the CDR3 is TGCGCCAGCAGCGGGACATCGACTAGCGGCTCCTACAATGAGCAGTTCTTC. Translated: CASSGTSTSGSYNEQFF.

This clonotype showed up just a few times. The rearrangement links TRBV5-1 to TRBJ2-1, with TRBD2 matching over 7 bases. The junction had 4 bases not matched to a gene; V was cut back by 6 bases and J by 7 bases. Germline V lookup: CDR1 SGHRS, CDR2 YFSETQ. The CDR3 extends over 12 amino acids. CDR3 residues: CASIGGENEQFF. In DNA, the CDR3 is TGCGCCAGCATTGGGGGGGAGAATGAGCAGTTCTTC.

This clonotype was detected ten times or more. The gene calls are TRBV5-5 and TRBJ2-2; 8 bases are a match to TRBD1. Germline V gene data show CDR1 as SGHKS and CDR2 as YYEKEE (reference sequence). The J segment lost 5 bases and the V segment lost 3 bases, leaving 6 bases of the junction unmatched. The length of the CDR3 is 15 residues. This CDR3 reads CASSYRQGNTGELFF. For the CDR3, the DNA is TGTGCCAGCAGCTATCGACAGGGGAATACCGGGGAGCTGTTTTTT.

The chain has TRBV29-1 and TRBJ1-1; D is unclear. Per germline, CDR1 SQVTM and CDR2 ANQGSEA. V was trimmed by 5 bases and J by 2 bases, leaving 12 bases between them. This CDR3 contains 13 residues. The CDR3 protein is CSVLRPGNTEAFF. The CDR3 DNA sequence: TGCAGCGTTCTTAGACCGGGCAACACTGAAGCTTTCTTT.

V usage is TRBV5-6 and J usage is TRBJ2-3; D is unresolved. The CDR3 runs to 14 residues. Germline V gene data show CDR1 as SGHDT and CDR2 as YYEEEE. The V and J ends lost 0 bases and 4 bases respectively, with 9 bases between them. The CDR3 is CASSLVRRSDTQYF. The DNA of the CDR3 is TGTGCCAGCAGCTTGGTTCGGAGATCAGATACGCAGTATTTT.

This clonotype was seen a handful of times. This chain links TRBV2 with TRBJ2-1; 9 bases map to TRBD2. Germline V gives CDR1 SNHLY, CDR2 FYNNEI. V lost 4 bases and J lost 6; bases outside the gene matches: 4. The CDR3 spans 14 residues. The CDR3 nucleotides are TGTGCCAGCAGTGGACTAGCGGTACCCAATGAGCAGTTCTTC. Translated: CASSGLAVPNEQFF. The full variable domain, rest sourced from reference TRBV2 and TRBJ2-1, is EPEVTQTPSHQVTQMGQEVILRCVPISNHLYFYWYRQILGQKVEFLVSFYNNEISEKSEIFDDQFSVERPDGSNFTLKIRSTKLEDSAMYFCASSGLAVPNEQFFGPGTRLTVL.

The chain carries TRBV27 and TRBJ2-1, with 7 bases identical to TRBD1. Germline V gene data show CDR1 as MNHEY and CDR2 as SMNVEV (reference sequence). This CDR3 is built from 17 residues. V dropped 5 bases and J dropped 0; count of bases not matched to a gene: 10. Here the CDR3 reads CASSKRQGPLSYNEQFF. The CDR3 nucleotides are TGTGCCAGCAGTAAAAGACAGGGCCCCCTCTCCTACAATGAGCAGTTCTTC.

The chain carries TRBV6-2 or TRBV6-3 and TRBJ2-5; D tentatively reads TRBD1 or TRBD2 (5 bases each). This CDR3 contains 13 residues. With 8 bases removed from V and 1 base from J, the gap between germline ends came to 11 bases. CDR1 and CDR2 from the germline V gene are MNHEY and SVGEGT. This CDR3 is CASVVGVQETQYF. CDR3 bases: TGTGCCAGCGTGGTGGGGGTCCAAGAGACCCAGTACTTC.

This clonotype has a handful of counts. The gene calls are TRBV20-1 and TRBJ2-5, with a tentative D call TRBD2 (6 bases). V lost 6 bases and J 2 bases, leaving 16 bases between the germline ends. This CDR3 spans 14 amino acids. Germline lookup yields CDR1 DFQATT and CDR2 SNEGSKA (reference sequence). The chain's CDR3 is CSAVTGTLQETQYF. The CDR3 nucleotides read TGCAGTGCAGTGACCGGGACTCTACAAGAGACCCAGTACTTC.

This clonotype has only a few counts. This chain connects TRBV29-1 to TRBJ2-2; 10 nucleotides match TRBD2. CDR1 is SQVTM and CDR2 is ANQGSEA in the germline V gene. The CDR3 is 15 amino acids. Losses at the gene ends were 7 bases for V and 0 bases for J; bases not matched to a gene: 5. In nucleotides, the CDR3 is TGCAGCGCCGCGACTAGCGGGCCGAACACCGGGGAGCTGTTTTTT. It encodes CSAATSGPNTGELFF.

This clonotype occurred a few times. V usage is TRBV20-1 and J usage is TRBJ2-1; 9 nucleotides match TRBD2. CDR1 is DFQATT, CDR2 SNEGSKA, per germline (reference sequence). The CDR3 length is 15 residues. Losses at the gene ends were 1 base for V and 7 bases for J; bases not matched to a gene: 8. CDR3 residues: CSARVLSGSGNEQFF. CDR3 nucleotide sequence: TGCAGTGCTAGAGTCCTTAGCGGGAGTGGTAATGAGCAGTTCTTC.

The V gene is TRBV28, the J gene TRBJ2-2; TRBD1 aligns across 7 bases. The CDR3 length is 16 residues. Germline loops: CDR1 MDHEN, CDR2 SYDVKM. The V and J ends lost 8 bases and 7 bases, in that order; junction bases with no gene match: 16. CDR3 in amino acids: CASSPPGQGVGGELFF. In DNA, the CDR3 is TGTGCCAGCTCCCCTCCCGGGCAGGGGGTCGGCGGGGAGCTGTTTTTT.

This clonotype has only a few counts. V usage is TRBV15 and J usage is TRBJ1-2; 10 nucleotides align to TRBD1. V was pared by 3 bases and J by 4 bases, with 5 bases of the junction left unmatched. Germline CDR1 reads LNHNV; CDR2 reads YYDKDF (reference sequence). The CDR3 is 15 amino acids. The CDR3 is CATSRGQGIFYGYTF. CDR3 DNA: TGTGCCACCAGCAGGGGACAGGGGATTTTCTATGGCTACACCTTC.